A selection of T cell receptor beta chains follows, all from one sample in a study of T cell responses to AZD1222 COVID-19 vaccine. TCRdb's copy holds only in-frame clones and misses some; the assay was immunoSEQ multiplex PCR. The data show 130,000 to 150,000 clones, with over 85% seen just once and over 1.5% held by the top ten. Sequenced material: peripheral blood, taken on day 0 of AZD1222 vaccination. These receptor sequences come from an adult in good health. The CDR3 runs from the conserved cysteine through the conserved F or W. Size values are once, few and many counts, or a class for expanded clones, and some rows have none.

clone_size	v_call	j_call	cdr3_aa
NA	TRBV27	TRBJ2-1	CASSSPGLAGGWDNEQFF
NA	TRBV5-6	TRBJ1-6	CASSFADRDSPLHF
NA	TRBV10-3	TRBJ1-2	CAISEGDGRVYGYTF
few	TRBV7-2	TRBJ1-2	CASSPDRNYGYTF
NA	TRBV7-6	TRBJ2-1	CASSLTSGIYNEQFF
NA	TRBV7-3	TRBJ1-1	CASSPVGRTEAFF
NA	TRBV7-3	TRBJ2-1	CASSVQAPSSYNEQFF
NA	TRBV19	TRBJ2-3	CASSVRGLSTDTQYF
NA	TRBV12-5	TRBJ2-3	CASGLVYYMSGLAVRNQYF
NA	TRBV11-2	TRBJ2-5	CASSSDRVGETQYF
NA	TRBV24-1	TRBJ1-1	CATTKGTHTEAFF
NA	TRBV5-4	TRBJ2-1	CASSQGIAGADEQFF
NA	TRBV6-2/TRBV6-3	TRBJ2-3	CASSAGTSVSTDTQYF
NA	TRBV20-1	TRBJ2-7	CSASDAYEQYF
NA	TRBV28	TRBJ1-1	CASSSMLELPMNTEAFF
once	TRBV9	TRBJ1-1	CASSVDRGADTEAFF
NA	TRBV30	TRBJ2-7	CAWRDWGAGPGEQYF
NA	TRBV4-1	TRBJ1-2	CASTPSRDRNNYGYTF
NA	TRBV5-4	TRBJ2-5	CASSLGGTLETQYF
NA	TRBV4-2	TRBJ1-1	CASSQSRGPEAFF
few	TRBV6-5	TRBJ1-5	CASSYSGQGRQPQHF
NA	TRBV2	TRBJ1-5	CASSEGQGNQPQHF
NA	TRBV6-6	TRBJ1-5	CASRRDRRINQPQHF
NA	TRBV6-5	TRBJ1-2	CASSYGVRVNYGYTF
NA	TRBV18	TRBJ2-7	CASSPDRGHEQYF
NA	TRBV5-6	TRBJ2-5	CASSPGTGKQETQYF
NA	TRBV5-4	TRBJ2-7	CASSLPNYEQYF